This T cell receptor (beta chain) was identified in a study of cytomegalovirus exposure and HLA in healthy donors. Study in general: A preliminary data release comprised roughly 80 million unique TCRs obtained from HLA-typed donors. Study results and limitations: An analysis that was carried out later associated fewer than 20,000 TCR beta sequences with HLA alleles at 0.05 false discovery rate. Later analysis suggested most CMV-associated TCR beta chains were HLA-restricted. Later, an analysis found that common viral pathogens appeared to be linked with several of the most significant clusters.

In the PCR, 60 Vbeta and 13 Jbeta primers were used. The protocol was immunoSEQ multiplex PCR, while the TCRdb copy is restricted to in-frame clones and leaves out a portion. The sample includes approximately 72,000 clones. The CDR3 length is 16 residues. In germline, CDR1 is SGHDT, CDR2 YYEEEE. The ends were cut back, 0 bases at V and 0 bases at J, with 10 bases in the middle. Concerning this clone itself: Its antigen is currently unknown.

This TCR was recovered from a man aged 35 to 55 in good health and CMV-seronegative. The gene calls are TRBV5-6 and TRBJ2-4, with a possible D match to TRBD2 (5 bases). Sequenced sample: PBMCs. The CDR3 reads CASSLERLLAKNIQYF. The CDR3 DNA reads as TGTGCCAGCAGCTTGGAGCGGCTACTAGCCAAAAACATTCAGTACTTC.